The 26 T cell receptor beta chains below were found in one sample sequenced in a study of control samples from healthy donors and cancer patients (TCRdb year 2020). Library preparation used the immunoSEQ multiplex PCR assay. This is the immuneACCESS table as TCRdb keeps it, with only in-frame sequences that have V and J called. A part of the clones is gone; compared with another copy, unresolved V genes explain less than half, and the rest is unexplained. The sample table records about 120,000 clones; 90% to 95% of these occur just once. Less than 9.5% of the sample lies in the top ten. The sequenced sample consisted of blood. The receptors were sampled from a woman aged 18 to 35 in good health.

The CDR3 loop is CASTSRVALGYSGANVLTF. As DNA, the CDR3 is TGTGCCAGCACATCCCGGGTGGCTCTAGGCTACTCTGGGGCCAACGTCCTGACTTTC. The rearrangement uses TRBV28 and TRBJ2-6; D is undetermined. V was cut by 7 bases and J by 0 bases, with 22 bases left in between. The CDR3 extends over 19 amino acids. Germline CDR1 MDHEN, CDR2 SYDVKM.

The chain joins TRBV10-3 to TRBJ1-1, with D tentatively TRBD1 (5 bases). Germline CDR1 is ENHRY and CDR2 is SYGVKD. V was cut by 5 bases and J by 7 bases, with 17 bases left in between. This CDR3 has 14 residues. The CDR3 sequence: CAISPGGGAFEAFF. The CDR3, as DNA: TGTGCCATCAGTCCGGGCGGCGGGGCGTTTGAAGCTTTCTTT.

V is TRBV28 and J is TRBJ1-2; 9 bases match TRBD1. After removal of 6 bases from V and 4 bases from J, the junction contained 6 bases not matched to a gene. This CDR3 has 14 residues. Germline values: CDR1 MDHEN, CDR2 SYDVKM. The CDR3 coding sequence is TGTGCCAGCAGACCGGGACAGGGAACCTATGGCTACACCTTC. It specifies CASRPGQGTYGYTF.

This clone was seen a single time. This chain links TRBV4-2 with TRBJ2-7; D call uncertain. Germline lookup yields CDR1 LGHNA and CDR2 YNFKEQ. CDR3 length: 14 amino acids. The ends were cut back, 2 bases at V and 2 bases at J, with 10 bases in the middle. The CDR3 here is CASSQNLGTYEQYF. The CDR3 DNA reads TGTGCCAGCAGCCAAAACCTGGGGACCTACGAGCAGTACTTC.

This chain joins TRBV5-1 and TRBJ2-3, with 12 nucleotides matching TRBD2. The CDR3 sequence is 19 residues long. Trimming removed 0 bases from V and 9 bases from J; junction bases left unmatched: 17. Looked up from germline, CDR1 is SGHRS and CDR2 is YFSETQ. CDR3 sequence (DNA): TGCGCCAGCAGCTTGGCTCCCCCGACTAGCGGGAGCGGCCAAGGCACGCAGTATTTT. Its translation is CASSLAPPTSGSGQGTQYF.

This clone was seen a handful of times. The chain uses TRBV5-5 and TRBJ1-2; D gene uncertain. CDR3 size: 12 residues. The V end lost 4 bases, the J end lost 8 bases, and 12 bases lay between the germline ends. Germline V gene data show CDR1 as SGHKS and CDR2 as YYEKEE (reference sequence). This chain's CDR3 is CASSPLEGGYTF. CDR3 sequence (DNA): TGTGCCAGCAGCCCCTTAGAGGGCGGCTACACCTTC.

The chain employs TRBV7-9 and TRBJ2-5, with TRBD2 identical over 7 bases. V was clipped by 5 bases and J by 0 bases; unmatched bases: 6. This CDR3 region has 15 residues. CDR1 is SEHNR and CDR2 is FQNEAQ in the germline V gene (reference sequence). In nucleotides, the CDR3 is TGTGCCAGCAGCCCGAGGCGGGAGTACCAAGAGACCCAGTACTTC. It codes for CASSPRREYQETQYF.

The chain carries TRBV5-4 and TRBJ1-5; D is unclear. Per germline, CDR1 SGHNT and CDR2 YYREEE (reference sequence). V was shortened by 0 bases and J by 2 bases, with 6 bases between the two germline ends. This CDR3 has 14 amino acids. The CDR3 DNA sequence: TGTGCCAGCAGCTTGGACCTTGGCAATCAGCCCCAGCATTTT. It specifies CASSLDLGNQPQHF.

The CDR3 region is CASSFSYNSPLHF. CDR3 sequence (DNA): TGTGCCAGCAGCTTTAGTTATAATTCACCCCTCCACTTT. The V and J genes are TRBV7-3 and TRBJ1-6; D gene ambiguous. V was cut by 3 bases and J by 4 bases, with 4 bases left in between. Looked up from germline, CDR1 is SGHTA and CDR2 is FQGTGA. This CDR3 comprises 13 residues. Drawing the rest from reference TRBV7-3 and TRBJ1-6, the complete variable domain is GAGVSQTPSNKVTEKGKYVELRCDPISGHTALYWYRQSLGQGPEFLIYFQGTGAADDSGLPNDRFFAVRPEGSVSTLKIQRTERGDSAVYLCASSFSYNSPLHFGNGTRLTVT.

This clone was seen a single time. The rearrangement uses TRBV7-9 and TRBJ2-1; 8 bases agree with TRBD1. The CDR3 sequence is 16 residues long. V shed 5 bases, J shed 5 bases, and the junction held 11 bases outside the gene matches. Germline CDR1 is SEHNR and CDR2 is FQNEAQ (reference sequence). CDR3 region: CASSPKTGVLDNEQFF. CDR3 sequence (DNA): TGTGCCAGCAGCCCCAAGACAGGGGTGCTGGACAATGAGCAGTTCTTC.

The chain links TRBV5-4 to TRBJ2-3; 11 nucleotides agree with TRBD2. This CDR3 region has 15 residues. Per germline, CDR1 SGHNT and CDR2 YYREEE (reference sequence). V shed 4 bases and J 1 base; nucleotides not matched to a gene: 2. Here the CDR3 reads CASSETSGGTDTQYF. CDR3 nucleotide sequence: TGTGCCAGCAGCGAGACTAGCGGGGGCACAGATACGCAGTATTTT.

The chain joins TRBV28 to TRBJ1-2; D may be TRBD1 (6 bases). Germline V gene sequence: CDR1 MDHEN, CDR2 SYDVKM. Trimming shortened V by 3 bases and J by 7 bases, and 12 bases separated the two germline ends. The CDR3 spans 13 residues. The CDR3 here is CASSFADRPGYTF. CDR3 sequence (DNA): TGTGCCAGCAGTTTCGCCGACAGGCCTGGCTACACCTTC.

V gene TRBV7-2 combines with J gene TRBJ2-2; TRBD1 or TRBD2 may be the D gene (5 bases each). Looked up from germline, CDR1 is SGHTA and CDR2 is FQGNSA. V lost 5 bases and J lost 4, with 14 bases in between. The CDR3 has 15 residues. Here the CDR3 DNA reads TGTGCCAGCAGCGAGAGGGGCGGAATCACCGGGGAGCTGTTTTTT. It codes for CASSERGGITGELFF.

The CDR3 DNA follows: TGTGCCATCAGGGGGGACAGTAATGAAAAACTGTTTTTT. Protein product: CAIRGDSNEKLFF. This chain links TRBV10-3 with TRBJ1-4, with 7 bases identical to TRBD1. The CDR3 extends over 13 amino acids. J was trimmed by 4 bases and V by 6 bases; bases with no gene match: 2. Looked up from germline, CDR1 is ENHRY and CDR2 is SYGVKD.

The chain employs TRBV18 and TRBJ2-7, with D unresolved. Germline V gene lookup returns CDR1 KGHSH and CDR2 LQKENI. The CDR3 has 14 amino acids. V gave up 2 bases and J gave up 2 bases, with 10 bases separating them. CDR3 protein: CASSPYDGAYEQYF. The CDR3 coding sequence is TGTGCCAGCTCACCATATGACGGAGCCTACGAGCAGTACTTC.

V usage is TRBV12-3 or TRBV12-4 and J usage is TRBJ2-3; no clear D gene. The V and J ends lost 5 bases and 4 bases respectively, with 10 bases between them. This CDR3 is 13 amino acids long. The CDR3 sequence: CASSLTDADTQYF. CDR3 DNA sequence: TGTGCCAGCAGTCTTACGGATGCAGATACGCAGTATTTT.

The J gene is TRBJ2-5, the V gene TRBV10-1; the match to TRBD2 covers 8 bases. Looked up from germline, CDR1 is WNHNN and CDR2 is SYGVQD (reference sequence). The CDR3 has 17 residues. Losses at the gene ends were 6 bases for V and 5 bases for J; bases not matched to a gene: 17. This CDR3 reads CASRGVWTSWPRETQYF. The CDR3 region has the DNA TGCGCCAGCAGGGGGGTTTGGACTAGCTGGCCTCGGGAGACCCAGTACTTC.

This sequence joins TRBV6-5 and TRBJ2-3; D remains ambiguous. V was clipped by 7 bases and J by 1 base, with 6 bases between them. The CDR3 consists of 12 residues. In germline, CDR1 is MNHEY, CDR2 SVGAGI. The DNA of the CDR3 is TGTGCCAGCAACCCAGGCACAGATACGCAGTATTTT. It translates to CASNPGTDTQYF.

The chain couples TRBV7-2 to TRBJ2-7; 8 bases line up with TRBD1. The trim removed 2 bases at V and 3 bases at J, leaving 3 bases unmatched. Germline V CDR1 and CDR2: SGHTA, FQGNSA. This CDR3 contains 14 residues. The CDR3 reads CASSLPTGVYEQYF. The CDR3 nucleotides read TGTGCCAGCAGCTTACCGACAGGGGTCTACGAGCAGTACTTC.

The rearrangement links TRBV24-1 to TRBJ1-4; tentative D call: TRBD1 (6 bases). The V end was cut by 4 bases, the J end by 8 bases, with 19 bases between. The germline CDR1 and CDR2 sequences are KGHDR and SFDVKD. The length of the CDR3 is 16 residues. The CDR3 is CATSDPLRTGGEKLFF. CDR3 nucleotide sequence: TGTGCCACCAGTGACCCCCTCAGGACTGGGGGCGAAAAACTGTTTTTT.

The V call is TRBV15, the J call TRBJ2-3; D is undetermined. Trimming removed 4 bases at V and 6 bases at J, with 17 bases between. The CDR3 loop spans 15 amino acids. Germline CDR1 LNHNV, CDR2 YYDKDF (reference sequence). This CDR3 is CATSKPSETWDTQYF. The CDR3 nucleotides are TGTGCCACCAGCAAACCCTCGGAGACGTGGGATACGCAGTATTTT.

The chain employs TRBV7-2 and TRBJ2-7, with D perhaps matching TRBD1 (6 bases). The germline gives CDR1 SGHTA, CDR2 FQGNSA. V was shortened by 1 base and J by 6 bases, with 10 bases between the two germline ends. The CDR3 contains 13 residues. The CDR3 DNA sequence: TGTGCCAGCAGCTTAGATGCACAGGGCGAGCAGTACTTC. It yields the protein CASSLDAQGEQYF.

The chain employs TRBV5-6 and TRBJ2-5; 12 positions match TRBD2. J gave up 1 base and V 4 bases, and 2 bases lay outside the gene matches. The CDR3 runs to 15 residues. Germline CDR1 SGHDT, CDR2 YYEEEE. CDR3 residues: CASSTSGGPQETQYF. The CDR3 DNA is TGTGCCAGCAGCACTAGCGGGGGGCCCCAAGAGACCCAGTACTTC.

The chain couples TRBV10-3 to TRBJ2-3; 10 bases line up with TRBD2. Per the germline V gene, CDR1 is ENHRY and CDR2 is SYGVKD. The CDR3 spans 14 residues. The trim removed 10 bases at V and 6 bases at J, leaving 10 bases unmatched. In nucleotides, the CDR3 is TGTGCCACCGCCAGCGGGAGGGCTTTGGATACGCAGTATTTT. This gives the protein CATASGRALDTQYF.

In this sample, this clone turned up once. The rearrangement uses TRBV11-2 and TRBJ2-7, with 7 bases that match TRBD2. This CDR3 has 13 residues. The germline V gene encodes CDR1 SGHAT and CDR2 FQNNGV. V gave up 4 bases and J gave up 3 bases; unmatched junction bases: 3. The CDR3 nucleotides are TGTGCCAGCAGCTACACTAGCGACTACGAGCAGTACTTC. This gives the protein CASSYTSDYEQYF.

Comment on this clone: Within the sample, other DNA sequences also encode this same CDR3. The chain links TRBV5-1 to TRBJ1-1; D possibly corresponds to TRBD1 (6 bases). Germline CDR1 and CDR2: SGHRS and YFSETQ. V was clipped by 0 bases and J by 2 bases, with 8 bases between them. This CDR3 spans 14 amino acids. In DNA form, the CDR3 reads TGCGCCAGCAGCTTGGGAGGGGGAAACACTGAAGCTTTCTTT. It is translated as CASSLGGGNTEAFF.